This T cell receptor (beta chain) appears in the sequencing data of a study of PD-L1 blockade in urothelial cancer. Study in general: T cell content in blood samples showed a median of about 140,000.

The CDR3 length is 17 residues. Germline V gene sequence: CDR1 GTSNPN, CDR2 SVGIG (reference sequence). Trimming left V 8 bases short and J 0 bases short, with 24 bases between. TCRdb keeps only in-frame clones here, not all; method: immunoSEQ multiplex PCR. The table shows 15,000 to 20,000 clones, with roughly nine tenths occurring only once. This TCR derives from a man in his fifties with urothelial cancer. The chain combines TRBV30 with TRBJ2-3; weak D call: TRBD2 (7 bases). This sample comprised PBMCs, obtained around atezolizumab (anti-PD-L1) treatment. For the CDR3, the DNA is TGTGCCACCTCAAGGGGGGGCCGGGGCCCTAGCACAGATACGCAGTATTTT. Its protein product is CATSRGGRGPSTDTQYF.